This T cell receptor (beta chain) was sequenced during a study of identical twins. Findings and limits, study-wide: Fewer insertions were carried by abundant cord blood beta clonotypes, but none was seen in memory repertoires. Compared with unrelated sharing, twin-shared out-of-frame alpha sequences had more low-probability sequences. For monozygotic twins, models underestimated out-of-frame TCR alpha sharing.

Comment on this clonotype: Its target is unknown.

cDNA molecules carried unique molecular identifiers, and template switching added a universal primer site. TCRdb used MiXCR to reprocess the 5' RACE reads, holding one entry per CDR3 protein. The sample has 300,000 to 400,000 distinct CDR3 sequences, approximately 10% seen once. This clonotype was sampled from a woman in her 50s in good health. Material: naive T cells sorted from blood.

CDR3: CASSQDRDINEKLFF. Here the CDR3 DNA reads TGCGCCAGCAGCCAAGATCGGGACATTAATGAAAAACTGTTTTTT. The rearrangement links TRBV4-1 to TRBJ1-4; maybe TRBD1 (6 bases). Germline values: CDR1 MGHRA, CDR2 YSYEKL. Trimming stripped 0 bases from V and 4 bases from J, with 9 bases between. The CDR3 totals 15 residues.